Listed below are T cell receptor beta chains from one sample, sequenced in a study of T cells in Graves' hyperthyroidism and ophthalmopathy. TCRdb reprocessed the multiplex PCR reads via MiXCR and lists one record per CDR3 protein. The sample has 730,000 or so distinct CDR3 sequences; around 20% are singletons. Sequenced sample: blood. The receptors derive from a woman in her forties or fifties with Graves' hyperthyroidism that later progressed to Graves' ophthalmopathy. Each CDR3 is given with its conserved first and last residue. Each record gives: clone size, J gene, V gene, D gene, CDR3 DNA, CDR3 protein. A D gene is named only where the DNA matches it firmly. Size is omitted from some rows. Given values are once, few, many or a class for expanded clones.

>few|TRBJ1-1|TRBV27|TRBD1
TGTGCCAGCAGTAACCCAGGGGGGGGGACTGAAGCTTTCTTT
CASSNPGGGTEAFF
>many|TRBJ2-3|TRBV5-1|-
TGCGCCAGCAGGGACGGTAGCACAGATACGCAGTATTTT
CASRDGSTDTQYF
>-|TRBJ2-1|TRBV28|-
TGTGCCAGCAGCTGGGGACTGACTAATGAGCAGTTCTTC
CASSWGLTNEQFF
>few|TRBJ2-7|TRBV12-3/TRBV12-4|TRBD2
TGTGCCAGCAGTTCTTCTAGCGGGGGCTCCTACGAGCAGTACTTC
CASSSSSGGSYEQYF
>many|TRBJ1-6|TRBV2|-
TGTGCCAGCGGGGCAGGGGCTGACTATAATTCACCCCTCCACTTT
CASGAGADYNSPLHF
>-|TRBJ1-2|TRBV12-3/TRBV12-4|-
TGTGCCAGCAGTTTTGGGGGGCTAGGCGGCTACACCTTC
CASSFGGLGGYTF
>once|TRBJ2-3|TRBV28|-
-
CASSLGTGAGTDTQYF
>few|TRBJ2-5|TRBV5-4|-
TGTGCCAGCAGCTTGAGGTTGAGGGATCAAGAGACCCAGTACTTC
CASSLRLRDQETQYF
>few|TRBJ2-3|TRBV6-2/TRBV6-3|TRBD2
TGTGCCAGCAGTTACTCGGGACTAGCGGGAAGCACAGATACGCAGTATTTT
CASSYSGLAGSTDTQYF
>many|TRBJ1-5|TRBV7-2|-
TGTGCCAGCAGCTTAGATCGTAGCCACCAGCCCCAGCATTTT
CASSLDRSHQPQHF
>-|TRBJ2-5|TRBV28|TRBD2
TGTGCCAGCAGTACCCCGCGGCTAGCGGGAGGGACACAAGAGACCCAGTACTTC
CASSTPRLAGGTQETQYF
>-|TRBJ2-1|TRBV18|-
TGTGCCAGCTCACCAGGGAGAGCGGCTAACAATGAGCAGTTCTTC
CASSPGRAANNEQFF
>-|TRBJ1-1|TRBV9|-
TGTGCCAGCAGCGTAGCTGGGGGGGGCGGGAACACTGAAGCTTTCTTT
CASSVAGGGGNTEAFF
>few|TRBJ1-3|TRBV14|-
TGTGCCAGCAGAGGTACTGCAACGGTTCCTTTCTCTGGAAACACCATATATTTT
CASRGTATVPFSGNTIYF
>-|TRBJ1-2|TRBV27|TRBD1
TGTGCCAGCAGTGGAGTGGGACAGGCGCACTATGGCTACACCTTC
CASSGVGQAHYGYTF
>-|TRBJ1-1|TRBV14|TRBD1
TGTGCCAGCAGCCGGAGTAGGACAGGGAACACTGAAGCTTTCTTT
CASSRSRTGNTEAFF
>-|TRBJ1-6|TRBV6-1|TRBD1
TGTGCCAGCAGTGAGGAGAGGGGGCGGTGGGGTTCACCCCTCCACTTT
CASSEERGRWGSPLHF
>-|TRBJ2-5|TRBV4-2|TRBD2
TGTGCCAGCAGCCAAGAGCCTGCGGGGGGAATAGAGACCCAGTACTTC
CASSQEPAGGIETQYF
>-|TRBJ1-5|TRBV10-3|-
TGTGCCATCAGTCAGGAATCGGGGGGTACGCCCCAGCATTTT
CAISQESGGTPQHF
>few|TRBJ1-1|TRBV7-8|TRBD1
TGTGCCAGATCGGACAGGGGACATGATTGTGACACTGAAGCTTTCTTT
CARSDRGHDCDTEAFF
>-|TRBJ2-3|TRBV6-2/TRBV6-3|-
TGTGCCAGCAGTTACCAGGGACCGGTGGGTCACAATACGCAGTATTTT
CASSYQGPVGHNTQYF
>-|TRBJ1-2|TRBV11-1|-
TGTGCCAGCAGCTTAGGTGGGGGGCTTGGCTACACCTTC
CASSLGGGLGYTF
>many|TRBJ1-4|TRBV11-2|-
TGTGCCAGCAATTCAGGGGAGGATGAAAAACTGTTTTTT
CASNSGEDEKLFF
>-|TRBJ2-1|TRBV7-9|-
TGTGCCAGCAGCCCCCCTCCGTTTACGGGGGGCCTTCGAATCTCCTACAATGAGCAGTTCTTC
CASSPPPFTGGLRISYNEQFF
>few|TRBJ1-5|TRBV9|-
TGTGCCAGCAGCGTAGGCGCTCGCGGCAATCAGCCCCAGCATTTT
CASSVGARGNQPQHF
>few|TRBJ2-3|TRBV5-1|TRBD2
TGCGCCAGCAGCCCCCTGACTAGCGGGGGGATCACAGATACGCAGTATTTT
CASSPLTSGGITDTQYF
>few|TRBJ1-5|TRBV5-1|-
TGCGCCAGCAGCTTTGGAGGGGGGAACAATCAGCCCCAGCATTTT
CASSFGGGNNQPQHF
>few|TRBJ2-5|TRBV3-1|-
TGTGCCAGCAGCCAACCAGGGGAATTAGGGGAGACCCAGTACTTC
CASSQPGELGETQYF
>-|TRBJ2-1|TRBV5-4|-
TGTGCCAGCAGGTCGGTAGTCGAGCAGTTCTTC
CASRSVVEQFF
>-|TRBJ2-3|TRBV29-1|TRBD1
TGCAGCGTTGAAGAAAGGACAGGGGGGGATACGCAGTATTTT
CSVEERTGGDTQYF
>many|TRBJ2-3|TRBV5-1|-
TGCGCCAGCAGCTTAATTAAAACAGATACGCAGTATTTT
CASSLIKTDTQYF
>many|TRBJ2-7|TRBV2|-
TGTGCCAGCAGTGAGTTAATCGAGCAGTACTTC
CASSELIEQYF
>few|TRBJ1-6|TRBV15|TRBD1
TGTGCCACCAGCCTAGACAGGGGAAATTCACCCCTCCACTTT
CATSLDRGNSPLHF
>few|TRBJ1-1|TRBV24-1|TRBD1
TGTGCCACCAGTGCTCCGGGACAGGCTAACACTGAAGCTTTCTTT
CATSAPGQANTEAFF
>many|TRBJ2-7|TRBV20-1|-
TGCAGTGCTAGAGAGGGTCGGGGAGGATCCTACGAGCAGTACTTC
CSAREGRGGSYEQYF
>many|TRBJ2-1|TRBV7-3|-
TGTGCCAGCAGCCGAAGGGGGGAGGAGGACAATGAGCAGTTCTTC
CASSRRGEEDNEQFF
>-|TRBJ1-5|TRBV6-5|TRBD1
TGTGCCAGCAGTTACGACGGCAGGGGGTGGCAGCCCCAGCATTTT
CASSYDGRGWQPQHF
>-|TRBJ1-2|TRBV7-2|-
TGTGCCAGCAGCTTAGTGGGGTTCACCCACTATGGCTACACCTTC
CASSLVGFTHYGYTF
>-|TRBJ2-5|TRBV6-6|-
TGTGCCAGCAGTTACTCAACCGGGACCCAAGAGACCCAGTACTTC
CASSYSTGTQETQYF
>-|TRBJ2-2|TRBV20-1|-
TGCAGTGCTCGGGGCCCCCGGGGAAACACCGGGGAGCTGTTTTTT
CSARGPRGNTGELFF
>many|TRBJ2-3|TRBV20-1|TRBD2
TGCAGTGCTAGTAGGGCTAGCGGGGGACTATTGTCTGGAGATACGCAGTATTTT
CSASRASGGLLSGDTQYF
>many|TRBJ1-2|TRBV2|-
TGTGCCAGCAGTGAGTGGTCGGCTTCGGGCTACACCTTC
CASSEWSASGYTF
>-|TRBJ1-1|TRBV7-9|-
TGTGCCAGCAGCTTACGTCGGTCAGAAGAAGAGGGAGACATGAACACTGAAGCTTTCTTT
CASSLRRSEEEGDMNTEAFF
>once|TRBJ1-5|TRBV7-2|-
TGTGCCAGCAGCAGAGGCCCACGGCAGGGGACGGATTCCCAGCATTTT
CASSRGPRQGTDSQHF
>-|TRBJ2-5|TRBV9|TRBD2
TGTGCCAGCAGCGTAGATGGCGGGGGGGTCCCCCAAGAGACCCAGTACTTC
CASSVDGGGVPQETQYF
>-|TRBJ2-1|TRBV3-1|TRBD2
TGTGCCAGCAGCCAAGAGATCGGCGGGGGGGCCTTCGGTTACAATGAGCAGTTCTTC
CASSQEIGGGAFGYNEQFF
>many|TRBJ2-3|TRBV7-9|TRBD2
TGTGCCAGCAGCCCGGGGGGGCCCTTCCCAGATACGCAGTATTTT
CASSPGGPFPDTQYF
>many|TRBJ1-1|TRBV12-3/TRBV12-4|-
TGTGCCAGTGGAGGGGGGCTGCGGGCTTTCTTT
CASGGGLRAFF
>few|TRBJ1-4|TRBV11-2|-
TGTGCCAGCAGCTTAGGCCAGGATTACCGGAAACTGTTTTTT
CASSLGQDYRKLFF
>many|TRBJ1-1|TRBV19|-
TGTGCCAGTAGTGAGAGGGGACGGCTGACTGAAGCTTTCTTT
CASSERGRLTEAFF
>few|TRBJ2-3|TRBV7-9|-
TGTGCCAGTCTCATTGACAAGGATACGCAGTATTTT
CASLIDKDTQYF
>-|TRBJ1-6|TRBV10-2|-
TGCGCCAGCAATGAGGGGAACTATAATTCACCCCTCCACTTT
CASNEGNYNSPLHF
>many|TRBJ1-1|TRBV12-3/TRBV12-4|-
TGTGCCAGCACGGGGGGCCAGGTAAACACTGAAGCTTTCTTT
CASTGGQVNTEAFF